This TCR beta chain is from a study of CD8+ T cells in alopecia areata. At the level of the study: Among treated patients, oral tofacitinib was administered at 5 to 10 mg twice daily. Dosing spanned 6 to 18 months on tofacitinib, then 6 months off drug. Study results and limitations: Researchers reported that TCR sharing among patients proved less clear than in mice, possibly HLA-linked. Across lesional scalp, and particularly alopecia totalis/universalis, clonality surpassed that of normal scalp.

Between the trimmed V and J ends, which lost 8 bases and 8 bases, there was a span of 4 bases. The CDR3 has 9 amino acids. Germline V gives CDR1 LNHDA, CDR2 SQIVND (reference sequence). Peripheral blood and lesional scalp punch biopsies were taken from alopecia areata patients. Points on this clone: What it recognizes is unknown.

Following RNA extraction, reverse transcription yielded cDNA that acted as the sequencing template. Clones were sequenced by immunoSEQ multiplex PCR, and TCRdb holds only the in-frame ones, with some missing. Here the sample spans around 5,400 clones, about 60% being singletons. The sample was skin. The receptor was isolated from a human donor with alopecia areata. The chain joins TRBV19 to TRBJ2-1; D is uncertain. Here the CDR3 DNA reads TGTGCCAGTGGGCATGAGCAGTTCTTC. Its protein is CASGHEQFF.